The next 21 T cell receptor beta chains were all read from a single sample in a study of control samples from healthy donors and cancer patients. Assay used: immunoSEQ multiplex PCR; TCRdb lists only in-frame clones, some missing. The table includes 80,000 to 100,000 clones, 79% detected once. The sample taken for sequencing was blood. The receptors stem from a woman under 40 in good health.

J is TRBJ1-2 and V is TRBV9; no clear D. CDR3 length: 15 amino acids. The V end was cut by 0 bases, the J end by 0 bases, with 9 bases between. CDR1 SGDLS and CDR2 YYNGEE come from the germline V gene. Here the CDR3 reads CASSVGAAANYGYTF. In DNA, the CDR3 is TGTGCCAGCAGCGTAGGCGCGGCAGCTAACTATGGCTACACCTTC.

V gene TRBV4-2 combines with J gene TRBJ2-3; D is ambiguous. Germline-derived CDR1 and CDR2 are LGHNA and YNFKEQ. V gave up 1 base and J gave up 9 bases, with 17 bases separating them. The CDR3 has 15 residues. The CDR3 reads CASSQGQDPTSTQYF. The CDR3 DNA reads as TGTGCCAGCAGCCAAGGCCAGGACCCGACCTCCACGCAGTATTTT.

This chain links TRBV19 with TRBJ2-5; D is unclear. The CDR3 consists of 14 residues. The V end was cut by 5 bases, the J end by 5 bases, with 15 bases between. Germline CDR1 is LNHDA and CDR2 is SQIVND (reference sequence). The CDR3 loop is CASSPRHQAETQYF. The CDR3 DNA reads as TGTGCCAGTAGTCCGAGACACCAGGCGGAGACCCAGTACTTC.

This clone was observed once. The rearrangement links TRBV4-2 to TRBJ1-2, with D uncertain. Trimming removed 0 bases at V and 5 bases at J, with 4 bases between. Germline assignment: CDR1 LGHNA and CDR2 YNFKEQ. The CDR3 is 12 amino acids. The CDR3: CASSQEGYGYTF. The CDR3 coding sequence is TGTGCCAGCAGCCAAGAAGGTTATGGCTACACCTTC.

This clone came up once. The chain links TRBV27 to TRBJ2-7; 7 bases line up with TRBD1. Trimming cost V 6 bases and J 2 bases; bases outside gene matches: 4. The CDR3 loop spans 13 amino acids. Per germline, CDR1 MNHEY and CDR2 SMNVEV (reference sequence). CDR3 sequence: CASRSQGAYEQYF. The CDR3 DNA sequence: TGTGCCAGCAGGTCCCAGGGGGCCTACGAGCAGTACTTC.

The J gene is TRBJ2-2, the V gene TRBV5-1; D uncertain. V dropped 0 bases and J dropped 4 bases, with 10 bases sitting between them. The V gene's germline CDR1 is SGHRS and CDR2 YFSETQ. The CDR3 sequence is 15 residues long. Written as DNA, the CDR3 is TGCGCCAGCAGCTTGGACAGCCTTCGCACCGGGGAGCTGTTTTTT. It is translated as CASSLDSLRTGELFF. Full variable domain (remainder filled in from reference TRBV5-1 and TRBJ2-2): KAGVTQTPRYLIKTRGQQVTLSCSPISGHRSVSWYQQTPGQGLQFLFEYFSETQRNKGNFPGRFSGRQFSNSRSEMNVSTLELGDSALYLCASSLDSLRTGELFFGEGSRLTVL.

The chain couples TRBV3-1 (or the pseudogene TRBV3-2) to TRBJ2-7; the D gene could be TRBD1 or TRBD2 (5 bases each). The V gene's germline CDR1 is LGHDT and CDR2 YNNKEL (reference sequence). The CDR3 covers 16 residues. The V gene lost 1 base and the J gene lost 4 bases, with 17 bases spanning the gap. DNA for the CDR3: TGTGCCAGCAGCCAAGCCGGGGCAGGGAAAATTTACGAGCAGTACTTC. It specifies CASSQAGAGKIYEQYF.

CDR3 sequence (DNA): TGCGCCAGCAGCGGAACAGGGGTCTATAATTCACCCCTCCACTTT. Translating gives CASSGTGVYNSPLHF. This chain joins TRBV5-1 and TRBJ1-6, with 7 bases lining up with TRBD1. Germline lookup yields CDR1 SGHRS and CDR2 YFSETQ. The CDR3 totals 15 residues. Unmatched junction bases numbered 4, after V lost 4 bases and J lost 3 bases.

Only a few counts were recorded for this clone. The V gene is TRBV6-5, the J gene TRBJ1-2; 10 nucleotides match TRBD1. With V trimmed by 8 bases and J by 4 bases, 7 bases remained unmatched. This CDR3 is built from 14 residues. Per the germline V gene, CDR1 is MNHEY and CDR2 is SVGAGI. CDR3: CASGERDRGYGYTF. The CDR3, as DNA: TGTGCCAGCGGCGAGAGGGACAGGGGCTATGGCTACACCTTC.

The genes are TRBV2 and TRBJ2-5, with 10 bases that match TRBD1. This CDR3 region has 15 residues. Losses at the gene ends were 8 bases for V and 4 bases for J; bases not matched to a gene: 10. Per the germline V gene, CDR1 is SNHLY and CDR2 is FYNNEI. The DNA of the CDR3 is TGTGCCAGCTCACCAGGGGACAGGGGAGGAGAGACCCAGTACTTC. Translation gives CASSPGDRGGETQYF.

This rearrangement joins TRBV2 to TRBJ2-3; 8 bases map to TRBD2. Germline-derived CDR1 and CDR2 are SNHLY and FYNNEI. Trimming cost V 4 bases and J 3 bases; bases outside gene matches: 6. The CDR3 is 15 residues long. The CDR3 sequence: CASSVERGSTDTQYF. The CDR3 coding sequence is TGTGCCAGCAGTGTCGAGCGGGGGTCTACAGATACGCAGTATTTT.

V is TRBV4-1 and J is TRBJ2-5; D not certain. V was clipped by 0 bases and J by 1 base, with 9 bases between them. Germline V gives CDR1 MGHRA, CDR2 YSYEKL. The CDR3 sequence is 15 residues long. For the CDR3, the DNA is TGCGCCAGCAGCCAAGATTCGAGCTTCCAAGAGACCCAGTACTTC. This translates into CASSQDSSFQETQYF.

V gene TRBV5-1 combines with J gene TRBJ1-4; 7 bases align to TRBD1. Germline CDR1 SGHRS, CDR2 YFSETQ. This CDR3 is 16 amino acids long. J lost 8 bases, V lost 4 bases, and 14 bases had no gene match. CDR3 DNA: TGCGCCAGCAGCCCGTCGCAGGGGGGAAGTTGGGAAAAACTGTTTTTT. Translation: CASSPSQGGSWEKLFF.

The CDR3 DNA sequence: TGCGCCAGCAGGATGACTAGCGGGGGGCTCCAAGAGACCCAGTACTTC. This encodes CASRMTSGGLQETQYF. This chain links TRBV5-1 with TRBJ2-5, with 13 bases identical to TRBD2. The CDR3 sequence is 16 residues long. The V gene end was trimmed by 5 bases and the J gene end by 1 base; junction bases not matched to a gene: 5. The germline gives CDR1 SGHRS, CDR2 YFSETQ.

Only one count was recorded for this clone. The V gene is TRBV10-3, the J gene TRBJ1-2; 7 nucleotides line up with TRBD1. Trimming cost V 3 bases and J 1 base; bases outside gene matches: 8. The CDR3 consists of 16 residues. Germline V gene sequence: CDR1 ENHRY, CDR2 SYGVKD. CDR3 DNA: TGTGCCATCAGTGACCAGGGGGAACCTAATAACTATGGCTACACCTTC. Protein product: CAISDQGEPNNYGYTF.

In nucleotides, the CDR3 is TGCGCCAGCAGCTTTGGCGAGGGGGTGACTGAAGCTTTCTTT. Amino acid sequence: CASSFGEGVTEAFF. The V call is TRBV5-1, the J call TRBJ1-1; perhaps TRBD1 as D (6 bases). Per the germline V gene, CDR1 is SGHRS and CDR2 is YFSETQ. The CDR3 consists of 14 residues. Trimming left V 2 bases short and J 5 bases short, with 13 bases between.

The rearrangement uses TRBV7-8 and TRBJ1-2, with a tentative D call TRBD1 (5 bases). Germline V CDR1 and CDR2: SGHVS, FQNEAQ. The CDR3 spans 14 residues. Trimming pared 4 bases from V and 5 bases from J, leaving 14 bases between. The CDR3 DNA is TGTGCCAGCAGCTCTGCTGGGGCGAGGTATGGCTACACCTTC. Translating gives CASSSAGARYGYTF.

V usage is TRBV6-6 and J usage is TRBJ2-3; D is unclear. This CDR3 has 14 amino acids. V lost 6 bases, J lost 11 bases, and 21 bases lay in between. Germline V gives CDR1 MNHNY, CDR2 SVGAGI (reference sequence). The CDR3 is CASSQPDSLERQYF. The CDR3 DNA is TGTGCCAGCAGCCAGCCAGACTCCCTAGAGAGGCAGTATTTT.

A few counts support this clone. The genes are TRBV6-2 or TRBV6-3 and TRBJ2-4; D is undetermined. Germline V CDR1 and CDR2: MNHEY, SVGEGT. The CDR3 sequence is 11 residues long. Trimming left V 5 bases short and J 5 bases short, with 4 bases between. Here the CDR3 DNA reads TGTGCCAGCAGTAAGGAAAACATTCAGTACTTC. Translation gives CASSKENIQYF.

The chain recombines TRBV12-5 with TRBJ1-3; D gene unclear. The ends were cut back, 10 bases at V and 4 bases at J, with 17 bases in the middle. From germline, CDR1 is LGHNT and CDR2 FRNRAP. The CDR3 covers 14 residues. CDR3 amino acids: CATQPRALGNTIYF. In nucleotides, the CDR3 is TGTGCTACTCAACCACGGGCACTGGGAAACACCATATATTTT.

V usage is TRBV2 and J usage is TRBJ1-1; no reliable D call. Germline V CDR1 and CDR2: SNHLY, FYNNEI. Trimming left V 8 bases short and J 0 bases short, with 4 bases between. The CDR3 consists of 11 residues. Here the CDR3 reads CASRLNTEAFF. CDR3 bases: TGTGCCAGCCGGCTGAACACTGAAGCTTTCTTT.